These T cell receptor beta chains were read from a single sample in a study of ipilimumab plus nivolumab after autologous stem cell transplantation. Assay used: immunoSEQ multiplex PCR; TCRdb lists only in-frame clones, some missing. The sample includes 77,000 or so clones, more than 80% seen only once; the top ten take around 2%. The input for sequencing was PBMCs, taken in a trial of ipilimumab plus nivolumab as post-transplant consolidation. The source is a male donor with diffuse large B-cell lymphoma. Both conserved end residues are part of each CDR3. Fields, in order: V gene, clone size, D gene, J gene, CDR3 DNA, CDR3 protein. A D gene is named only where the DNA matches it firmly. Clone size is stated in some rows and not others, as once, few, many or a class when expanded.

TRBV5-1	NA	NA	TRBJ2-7	TGCGCCAGCAGCTTGGTTGTGGCACCCTACGAGCAGTACTTC	CASSLVVAPYEQYF
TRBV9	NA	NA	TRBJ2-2	TGTGCCAGCAGCGCGGGGGCCTACGGGGAGCTGTTTTTT	CASSAGAYGELFF
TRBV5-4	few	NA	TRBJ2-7	TGTGCCAGCAGCTCACACTACACCGCAGGGGTCTGGGCCGAGCAGTACTTC	CASSSHYTAGVWAEQYF
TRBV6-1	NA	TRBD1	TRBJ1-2	TGTGCCAGCAGTGGCGGGACAGGACTTGGCTACACCTTC	CASSGGTGLGYTF
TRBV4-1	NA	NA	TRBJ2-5	TGCGCCAGCAGCCAAACAGCGGGCAGCCTCAAAGAGACCCAGTACTTC	CASSQTAGSLKETQYF
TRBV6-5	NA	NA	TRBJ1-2	TGTGCCAGCAGTTACTCTCACGGGGCTAACTATGGCTACACCTTC	CASSYSHGANYGYTF
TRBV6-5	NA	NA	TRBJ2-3	TGTGCCAGCAGTTATGGGCCCGGGGGCACAGATACGCAGTATTTT	CASSYGPGGTDTQYF
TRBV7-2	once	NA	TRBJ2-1	TGTGCCAGCAGCTTAGCGGCCATCGGGGGAGCTCCCAATGAGCAGTTCTTC	CASSLAAIGGAPNEQFF
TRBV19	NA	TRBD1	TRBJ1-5	TGTGCCAGTAGTCTCCAGACAGGGCAGCCCCAGCATTTT	CASSLQTGQPQHF
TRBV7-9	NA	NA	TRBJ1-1	TGTGCCAGCAGCTTATATGAAGTGAACACTGAAGCTTTCTTT	CASSLYEVNTEAFF
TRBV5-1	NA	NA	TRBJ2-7	TGCGCCAGCAGACCGACAGACTCCAAGATCTACGAGCAGTACTTC	CASRPTDSKIYEQYF
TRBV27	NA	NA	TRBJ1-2	TGTGCCAGCAGACCTCTAGAGAGGGTTGGCGGCTACACCTTC	CASRPLERVGGYTF
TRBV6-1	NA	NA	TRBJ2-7	TGTGCCAGCAGATCCAGAATCGTCGAGCAGTACTTC	CASRSRIVEQYF
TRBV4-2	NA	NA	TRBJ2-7	TGTGCCAGCAGCCAAGATCGTGGGGGTAGCTCCTACGAGCAGTACTTC	CASSQDRGGSSYEQYF
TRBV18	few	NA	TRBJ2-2	TGTGCCAGCTCACCCTCCAGCTATAACACCGGGGAGCTGTTTTTT	CASSPSSYNTGELFF
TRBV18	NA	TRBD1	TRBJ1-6	TGTGCCAGCTCACCATCAGGGGGGACTCCCTATAATTCACCCCTCCACTTT	CASSPSGGTPYNSPLHF
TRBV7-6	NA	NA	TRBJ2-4	TGTGCCAGCAGCCAACAGGGACTTAGGGGCATTCAGTACTTC	CASSQQGLRGIQYF
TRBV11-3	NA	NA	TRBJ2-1	TGTGCCAGCAGCCCGGGTTCCTCGGCGGGTGATGAGCAGTTCTTC	CASSPGSSAGDEQFF
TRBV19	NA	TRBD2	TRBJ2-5	TGTGCCAGTAGCACCCGGGGACTAGCGGGGGGGCAAGAGACCCAGTACTTC	CASSTRGLAGGQETQYF
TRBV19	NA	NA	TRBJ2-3	TGTGCCAGTAGTATGCAGGGAACAGATACGCAGTATTTT	CASSMQGTDTQYF
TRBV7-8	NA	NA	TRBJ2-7	TGTGCCAGCAGCCTTCAAGATTGGCACGAGCAGTACTTC	CASSLQDWHEQYF
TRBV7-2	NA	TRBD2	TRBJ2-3	TGTGCCAGCAGCCTTCGGGGGGTTACCACAGATACGCAGTATTTT	CASSLRGVTTDTQYF
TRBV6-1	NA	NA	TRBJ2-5	TGTGCCAGCGTGAGTAATAGCGGAATCCAAGAGACCCAGTACTTC	CASVSNSGIQETQYF
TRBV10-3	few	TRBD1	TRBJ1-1	TGTGCCATCAGTTTAGGACAGGAGAACACTGAAGCTTTCTTT	CAISLGQENTEAFF
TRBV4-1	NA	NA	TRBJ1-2	TGCGCCAGCAGCCAAGGAGTGGGGCGTAGTTATGGCTACACCTTC	CASSQGVGRSYGYTF
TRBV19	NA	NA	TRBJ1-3	TGTGCCAGTAGTACCCGTCGGGAGCGAATGTCGAACACCATATATTTT	CASSTRRERMSNTIYF
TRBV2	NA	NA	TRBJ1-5	TGTGCCAGCAGAGGGATCACAGGATCCAATCAGCCCCAGCATTTT	CASRGITGSNQPQHF
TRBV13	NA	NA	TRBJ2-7	TGTGCCAGCAGCGGTTCCCAGGGCGCCGGCTACGAGCAGTACTTC	CASSGSQGAGYEQYF
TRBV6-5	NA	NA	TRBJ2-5	TGTGCCAGCAGTTACGAGGGAGAGACCCAGTACTTC	CASSYEGETQYF
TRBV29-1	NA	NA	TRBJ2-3	TGCAGCGGGGGGGCTCGGGGTTACGATACGCAGTATTTT	CSGGARGYDTQYF
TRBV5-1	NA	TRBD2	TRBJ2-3	TGCGCCAGCAGCTCCCAGCGGGGCTCCACAGATACGCAGTATTTT	CASSSQRGSTDTQYF
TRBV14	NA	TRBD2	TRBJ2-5	TGTGCCAGCAGCCGAGACAGACTAGCGGACCAGTACTTC	CASSRDRLADQYF
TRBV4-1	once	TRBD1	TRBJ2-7	TGCGCCAGCAGCCCCATTGACAGGGGGCCTGCCTACGAGCAGTACTTC	CASSPIDRGPAYEQYF
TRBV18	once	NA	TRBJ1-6	TGTGCCAGCTCACCACAAACAGGAGATAATTCACCCCTCCACTTT	CASSPQTGDNSPLHF
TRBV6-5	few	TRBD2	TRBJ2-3	TGTGCCAGCAGGGCGGGGGGGAGGATATCGGATACGCAGTATTTT	CASRAGGRISDTQYF
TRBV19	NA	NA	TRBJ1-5	TGTGCCAGTAGTCGCTGGGGTAGCAATCAGCCCCAGCATTTT	CASSRWGSNQPQHF